These 12 T cell receptor beta chains originate from one sample sequenced in a study of vaccination effects on CD4 cells after COVID-19. Antigen specificity for these receptors is unknown. Sequencing was performed with immunoSEQ multiplex PCR; in TCRdb, only in-frame clones are kept and a portion is missing. The data contain tens of thousands of clones, just under 75% of them singletons. Viral peptide pool expansion of antigen-specific CD4+ T cells preceded sequencing in the ViraFEST assay. The culture ran for 9 to 11 days, and then CD4+ T cells were isolated. This person's SARS-CoV-2 infection, confirmed by PCR, occurred between March and December 2020. The material sequenced was CD4+ T cells from PBMCs cultured with a peptide pool, taken before COVID-19 vaccination. All receptors derive from a human donor who had a prior SARS-CoV-2 infection.

This rearrangement joins TRBV9 to TRBJ1-6; weak D call: TRBD1 (6 bases). Germline CDR1 SGDLS, CDR2 YYNGEE. With 4 bases removed from V and 5 bases from J, the gap between germline ends came to 13 bases. This CDR3 comprises 15 residues. The CDR3 nucleotides read TGTGCCAGCAGCCCAGGACAGCTGGATAATTCACCCCTCCACTTT. Its protein product is CASSPGQLDNSPLHF. The full variable domain, rest sourced from reference TRBV9 and TRBJ1-6, is DSGVTQTPKHLITATGQRVTLRCSPRSGDLSVYWYQQSLDQGLQFLIQYYNGEERAKGNILERFSAQQFPDLHSELNLSSLELGDSALYFCASSPGQLDNSPLHFGNGTRLTVT.

The chain is built from TRBV5-1 and TRBJ2-1; TRBD1 aligns across 9 bases. The CDR3 contains 14 residues. V was pared by 3 bases and J by 7 bases, with 5 bases of the junction left unmatched. Per germline, CDR1 SGHRS and CDR2 YFSETQ. The CDR3 region is CASSSGQGWNEQFF. DNA of the CDR3: TGCGCCAGCAGCTCAGGACAGGGGTGGAATGAGCAGTTCTTC.

J is TRBJ2-2 and V is TRBV6-7; TRBD1 aligns across 7 bases. TRBV6-7 is placed among ORFs of uncertain function. The CDR3 has 16 amino acids. Trimming cost V 6 bases and J 2 bases; bases outside gene matches: 9. CDR3: CASSFTGTENTGELFF. The CDR3 DNA reads as TGTGCCAGCAGCTTTACCGGGACAGAAAACACCGGGGAGCTGTTTTTT.

This chain joins TRBV6-6 and TRBJ1-4, with a tentative D call TRBD1 (5 bases). Looked up from germline, CDR1 is MNHNY and CDR2 is SVGAGI (reference sequence). V was cut by 0 bases and J by 8 bases, with 13 bases left in between. This CDR3 spans 15 amino acids. The CDR3 here is CASSYSSGTGEKLFF. In DNA form, the CDR3 reads TGTGCCAGCAGTTACTCGTCCGGGACGGGGGAAAAACTGTTTTTT.

The V gene is TRBV9, the J gene TRBJ2-2; D is perhaps TRBD1 or TRBD2 (5 bases each). Germline-derived CDR1 and CDR2 are SGDLS and YYNGEE. Trimming stripped 2 bases from V and 7 bases from J, with 9 bases between. The CDR3 extends over 13 amino acids. In DNA, the CDR3 is TGTGCCAGCAGCGTCGAGGGGCACGGGGAGCTGTTTTTT. Translation: CASSVEGHGELFF.

This chain joins TRBV27 and TRBJ1-2, with no clear D. V shed 0 bases and J shed 8 bases, with 10 bases lying between them. The CDR3 has 13 residues. Germline CDR1 MNHEY, CDR2 SMNVEV (reference sequence). CDR3 sequence reads: CASSLSGGPGYTF. DNA of the CDR3: TGTGCCAGCAGTTTATCCGGCGGACCAGGCTACACCTTC.

The chain joins TRBV11-2 to TRBJ2-7; TRBD2 aligns across 9 bases. Looked up from germline, CDR1 is SGHAT and CDR2 is FQNNGV. J lost 1 base, V lost 6 bases, and 13 bases had no gene match. This CDR3 region has 17 residues. In DNA form, the CDR3 reads TGTGCCAGCAGTCGAGGGAGAACTAGCGGGCGATCCTACGAGCAGTACTTC. It encodes CASSRGRTSGRSYEQYF.

The V call is TRBV23-1, the J call TRBJ2-7; no clear D gene. TRBV23-1 is flagged as an ORF with uncertain function. This CDR3 has 12 residues. The CDR3 DNA reads as TGCGCTATCCTCCGGACCTCCTACGAGCAGTACTTC. The encoded protein is CAILRTSYEQYF.

V usage is TRBV3-1 (or the pseudogene TRBV3-2) and J usage is TRBJ2-1; D gene unclear. This CDR3 region has 14 residues. V lost 4 bases to trimming and J lost 7 bases, with 14 bases between them. Germline loops: CDR1 LGHDT, CDR2 YNNKEL (reference sequence). The DNA of the CDR3 is TGTGCCAGCAGCCCTTACATCGTGGGAAATGAGCAGTTCTTC. It is translated as CASSPYIVGNEQFF.

The chain recombines TRBV7-2 with TRBJ2-5; 10 bases agree with TRBD2. V lost 5 bases to trimming and J lost 4 bases; unmatched junction nucleotides: 7. CDR1 SGHTA and CDR2 FQGNSA come from the germline V gene. The CDR3 length is 15 residues. CDR3 DNA: TGTGCCAGCAGCCAGGGGCTAGCGGGAGCAGAGACCCAGTACTTC. Translating it yields CASSQGLAGAETQYF.

This clone was recorded once. This chain joins TRBV19 and TRBJ2-1; D is perhaps TRBD2 (7 bases). This CDR3 has 18 residues. CDR1 is LNHDA and CDR2 is SQIVND in the germline V gene (reference sequence). V was cut by 4 bases and J by 12 bases, with 31 bases left in between. The CDR3 loop reads CASSNGGGLGGASGLQFF. Here the CDR3 DNA reads TGTGCCAGTAGTAATGGAGGGGGTCTCGGGGGAGCTAGCGGTCTGCAGTTCTTC.

The V call is TRBV19, the J call TRBJ2-2; D is ambiguous. Trimming took off 5 bases at V and 7 bases at J, with 14 bases between the two ends. Germline CDR1 LNHDA, CDR2 SQIVND (reference sequence). The CDR3 has 14 residues. The CDR3 region has the DNA TGTGCCAGTAGTCGCACTACCCTCCGCGGGGAGCTGTTTTTT. As protein: CASSRTTLRGELFF.